The sequence of this T cell receptor (beta chain) was determined in a study of control samples from healthy donors and cancer patients (dated by TCRdb to the early 2020s). Libraries were constructed by the immunoSEQ multiplex PCR assay. The table was pulled from immuneACCESS by TCRdb, which kept in-frame rearrangements only. Such tables lose some clones; where checked, under half of the loss comes from unresolved V genes, and the rest has no known cause. The sample contains 150,000 or so clones, over 85% of them found a single time. The ten largest make up about 5.2% of the sample. About this clone: Its target antigen remains unknown. No qualities accompany the bases; no much larger clone lies one base away.

CDR1 and CDR2 are drawn from the germline V gene (reference sequence): SGHNT, YYREEE. The CDR3 holds 14 amino acids from the cysteine to the phenylalanine. Only the CDR3 DNA is retained, 42 bases long and in frame from the first base. Trimming takes 4 bases from V and 3 bases from J, and the germline ends sit 13 bases apart. Recombination connected TRBV5-4 to TRBJ1-1; no D gene can be assigned with confidence. The material sequenced was blood. This TCR was sampled from a middle-aged man in good health. The CDR3 protein: CASSPGWSDTEAFF. The DNA sequence reads TGTGCCAGCAGCCCAGGTTGGTCGGACACTGAAGCTTTCTTT.